This passage covers 18 T cell receptor beta chains from one sample sequenced in a study of shared clonotypes between healthy human individuals. CD45RO-negative CD8 cells positively selected for CCR7 made up the naive population, which excluded terminally differentiated effector memory CD45RA+ cells. Assay: immunoSEQ multiplex PCR; the TCRdb copy retains only in-frame clones and omits some. The sample shows 700,000 to 950,000 clones, 96% of them seen only once. Sample: naive CD8+ T cells sorted from blood. These receptors were collected from a man aged 25 to 40 in good health.

The gene calls are TRBV2 and TRBJ2-1; D is unresolved. Germline CDR1 SNHLY, CDR2 FYNNEI. V shed 0 bases and J shed 8 bases, with 11 bases lying between them. The length of the CDR3 is 14 residues. CDR3 sequence reads: CASSEAIDFHEQFF. The CDR3 coding sequence is TGTGCCAGCAGTGAAGCCATAGATTTCCATGAGCAGTTCTTC.

The chain has TRBV14 and TRBJ2-1; D is unclear. CDR1 is SGHDN, CDR2 FVKESK, per germline. The CDR3 totals 13 residues. Trimming removed 5 bases at V and 10 bases at J, with 15 bases between. The CDR3 bases are TGTGCCAGCAGCTCGTTCGGACCTAACGAGCAGTTCTTC. Amino acids: CASSSFGPNEQFF.

The CDR3 DNA sequence: TGTGCCAGCAGCCTGGAGCGGGGGAGGCAGTATTTT. This translates into CASSLERGRQYF. This chain uses TRBV13 with TRBJ2-3; 8 nucleotides align to TRBD2. The CDR3 is 12 residues long. J was trimmed by 11 bases and V by 5 bases; bases with no gene match: 6. CDR1 is PRHDT, CDR2 FYEKMQ, per germline (reference sequence). The full variable domain, its missing parts supplied by reference TRBV13 and TRBJ2-3, is AAGVIQSPRHLIKEKRETATLKCYPIPRHDTVYWYQQGPGQDPQFLISFYEKMQSDKGSIPDRFSAQQFSDYHSELNMSSLELGDSALYFCASSLERGRQYFGPGTRLTVL.

The rearrangement uses TRBV14 and TRBJ1-2, with D perhaps matching TRBD1 (5 bases). V shed 0 bases and J shed 8 bases, with 7 bases lying between them. The germline gives CDR1 SGHDN, CDR2 FVKESK. This CDR3 is 12 amino acids long. CDR3 loop: CASSQDWGGYTF. CDR3 nucleotide sequence: TGTGCCAGCAGCCAAGACTGGGGCGGCTACACCTTC.

Of note for this clone: Other DNA sequences in the sample encode the same CDR3. The V call is TRBV27, the J call TRBJ2-7; 14 bases line up with TRBD2. With 2 bases clipped from V and 4 bases from J, the junction kept 4 bases outside the gene matches. CDR1 MNHEY and CDR2 SMNVEV come from the germline V gene (reference sequence). The length of the CDR3 is 16 residues. CDR3 sequence: CASSLEGTSGSYEQYF. DNA of the CDR3: TGTGCCAGCAGTTTAGAAGGGACTAGCGGGAGTTACGAGCAGTACTTC.

V usage is TRBV7-8 and J usage is TRBJ2-7, with no clear D. Trimming took 8 bases from V and 1 from J, leaving 12 bases between them. Germline CDR1 and CDR2: SGHVS and FQNEAQ. The CDR3 is made up of 13 amino acids. The CDR3 protein is CASVPRASYEQYF. CDR3 in DNA: TGTGCCAGCGTACCGCGTGCTTCCTACGAGCAGTACTTC. The complete variable domain, with remaining parts taken from reference TRBV7-8 and TRBJ2-7, reads GAGVSQSPRYKVAKRGQDVALRCDPISGHVSLFWYQQALGQGPEFLTYFQNEAQLDKSGLPSDRFFAERPEGSVSTLKIQRTQQEDSAVYLCASVPRASYEQYFGPGTRLTVT.

V is TRBV28 and J is TRBJ1-1; 7 bases agree with TRBD1. CDR3 length: 14 residues. Unmatched junction bases numbered 9, after V lost 6 bases and J lost 5 bases. Germline CDR1 reads MDHEN; CDR2 reads SYDVKM. The CDR3 loop reads CASSHRGLGTEAFF. The CDR3 nucleotides read TGTGCCAGCAGCCACAGGGGATTGGGGACTGAAGCTTTCTTT.

The gene calls are TRBV7-3 and TRBJ2-7, with 8 bases matching TRBD2. The trim removed 1 base at V and 5 bases at J, leaving 7 bases unmatched. The CDR3 is 15 residues long. Germline loops: CDR1 SGHTA, CDR2 FQGTGA. CDR3 protein: CASSLIGGRFNEQYF. The CDR3 nucleotides are TGTGCCAGCAGCTTAATTGGCGGGAGGTTCAACGAGCAGTACTTC.

The DNA of the CDR3 is TGTGCCAGCAGACCCCGAGCCCGTGCCGAGCAGTACTTC. The encoded protein is CASRPRARAEQYF. This chain uses TRBV6-5 with TRBJ2-7; D gene ambiguous. The CDR3 loop spans 13 amino acids. Germline loops: CDR1 MNHEY, CDR2 SVGAGI. The V end was cut by 6 bases, the J end by 6 bases, with 15 bases between.

This clone was found once. V and J are TRBV4-3 and TRBJ2-4, with D maybe TRBD2 (6 bases). The germline V gene encodes CDR1 LGHNA and CDR2 YSLEER. This CDR3 contains 15 residues. The germline V and J ends were trimmed by 1 base and 7 bases, with 14 bases remaining between them. The CDR3 here is CASSQAAGPWNIQYF. The CDR3 DNA reads as TGCGCCAGCAGCCAAGCGGCGGGGCCTTGGAACATTCAGTACTTC.

The J gene is TRBJ2-5, the V gene TRBV18; D may match TRBD1 or TRBD2 (6 bases each). Per the germline V gene, CDR1 is KGHSH and CDR2 is LQKENI. CDR3 length: 14 amino acids. V was clipped by 3 bases and J by 0 bases, with 8 bases between them. The CDR3 DNA follows: TGTGCCAGCTCACCGGGGGGCTACCAAGAGACCCAGTACTTC. Protein product: CASSPGGYQETQYF.

The chain recombines TRBV7-9 with TRBJ2-2; no clear D. V lost 1 base, J lost 4 bases, and 4 bases lay in between. The CDR3 spans 13 residues. CDR1 is SEHNR, CDR2 FQNEAQ, per germline (reference sequence). Written as DNA, the CDR3 is TGTGCCAGCAGCTTAGACGTCACCGGGGAGCTGTTTTTT. This encodes CASSLDVTGELFF.

The chain is built from TRBV5-1 and TRBJ1-1; D is ambiguous. V lost 3 bases to trimming and J lost 1 base, with 10 bases between them. The CDR3 is 14 amino acids. Per germline, CDR1 SGHRS and CDR2 YFSETQ. The CDR3 loop is CASSSRTENTEAFF. In DNA, the CDR3 is TGCGCCAGCAGCTCCCGAACAGAGAACACTGAAGCTTTCTTT.

The chain combines TRBV19 with TRBJ1-2, with 8 bases aligning to TRBD1. Germline V gene lookup returns CDR1 LNHDA and CDR2 SQIVND (reference sequence). This CDR3 has 16 residues. V shed 4 bases, J shed 0 bases, and the junction held 7 bases outside the gene matches. The CDR3 DNA follows: TGTGCCAGTAGTAGTCTCCCGGGACAGGCTAACTATGGCTACACCTTC. Translated: CASSSLPGQANYGYTF.

The V gene is TRBV7-2, the J gene TRBJ2-1; D not resolved. Germline V gene lookup returns CDR1 SGHTA and CDR2 FQGNSA. The V end was cut by 3 bases, the J end by 0 bases, with 9 bases between. This CDR3 contains 15 residues. The CDR3: CASSFWMSSYNEQFF. The CDR3 DNA follows: TGTGCCAGCAGCTTCTGGATGAGCTCCTACAATGAGCAGTTCTTC.

V usage is TRBV9 and J usage is TRBJ2-7, with D perhaps TRBD1 or TRBD2 (5 bases each). CDR1 SGDLS and CDR2 YYNGEE come from the germline V gene. V was pared by 3 bases and J by 6 bases, with 13 bases between. This CDR3 contains 13 residues. In DNA, the CDR3 is TGTGCCAGCAGCGAAAAAGGGACCGGCGAGCAGTACTTC. Its translation is CASSEKGTGEQYF.

The chain carries TRBV6-1 and TRBJ1-1; D is possibly TRBD1 (6 bases). Trimming took 2 bases from V and 0 from J, leaving 16 bases between them. Germline V gene lookup returns CDR1 MNHNS and CDR2 SASEGT. CDR3 length: 17 amino acids. Here the CDR3 reads CASSESGTSIMNTEAFF. The CDR3, as DNA: TGTGCCAGCAGTGAATCGGGGACAAGTATAATGAACACTGAAGCTTTCTTT.

V and J are TRBV6-1 and TRBJ1-2; D is uncertain. This CDR3 is built from 16 residues. Trimming pared 2 bases from V and 3 bases from J, leaving 16 bases between. The germline V gene has CDR1 MNHNS and CDR2 SASEGT. This CDR3 reads CASSEKVEEQHYGYTF. CDR3 nucleotide sequence: TGTGCCAGCAGTGAAAAGGTGGAGGAACAGCACTATGGCTACACCTTC.